A single sample is the source of the 29 T cell receptor beta chains below, sequenced in a study of shared clonotypes between healthy human individuals. Here immunoSEQ multiplex PCR was the method, and the copy in TCRdb shows in-frame clones only, minus some. In the table there are 400,000 or so clones, about 97% of which are singletons. Material for sequencing was memory CD8+ T cells sorted from blood. As to subset: CD45RO+ cells pooled with CCR7-negative TemRA cells. Receptor source: a man aged 25 to 40 in good health.

V gene TRBV7-8 combines with J gene TRBJ1-5; D is undetermined. Trimming took 5 bases from V and 3 from J, leaving 17 bases between them. The germline gives CDR1 SGHVS, CDR2 FQNEAQ. The CDR3 length is 16 residues. The CDR3: CASSPLLRGDNQPQHF. CDR3 DNA sequence: TGTGCCAGCAGCCCCTTACTACGCGGAGACAATCAGCCCCAGCATTTT.

The chain has TRBV6-5 and TRBJ2-7, with D possibly TRBD1 on 6 matching bases. This CDR3 comprises 15 residues. V dropped 6 bases and J dropped 6 bases, with 21 bases sitting between them. CDR1 is MNHEY, CDR2 SVGAGI, per germline. The CDR3 loop reads CASSPLGGLGAEQYF. The CDR3 DNA follows: TGTGCCAGCAGCCCGCTTGGGGGCCTCGGGGCCGAGCAGTACTTC.

V and J are TRBV7-9 and TRBJ1-4; TRBD1 might be the D (5 bases). CDR3 length equals 15 residues. V was clipped by 5 bases and J by 0 bases, with 10 bases between them. Germline CDR1 and CDR2: SEHNR and FQNEAQ (reference sequence). CDR3 nucleotide sequence: TGTGCCAGCAGCCCCGCGGACACAACTAATGAAAAACTGTTTTTT. It codes for CASSPADTTNEKLFF. The full variable domain, completed using reference TRBV7-9 and TRBJ1-4, is DTGVSQNPRHKITKRGQNVTFRCDPISEHNRLYWYRQTLGQGPEFLTYFQNEAQLEKSRLLSDRFSAERPKGSFSTLEIQRTEQGDSAMYLCASSPADTTNEKLFFGSGTQLSVL.

The genes are TRBV4-1 and TRBJ2-7; 7 bases are a match to TRBD1. V lost 3 bases and J lost 4; bases outside the gene matches: 9. This CDR3 spans 15 amino acids. Germline loops: CDR1 MGHRA, CDR2 YSYEKL. The chain's CDR3 is CASSQETGIIYEQYF. The CDR3 DNA sequence: TGCGCCAGCAGCCAGGAGACAGGGATAATTTACGAGCAGTACTTC.

J is TRBJ2-7 and V is TRBV7-9, with TRBD1 matching over 7 bases. Germline CDR1 and CDR2: SEHNR and FQNEAQ (reference sequence). J lost 7 bases, V lost 5 bases, and 8 bases had no gene match. The CDR3 has 13 residues. In DNA, the CDR3 is TGTGCCAGCAGCCAGACAGGGACGGGGGAGCAGTACTTC. Amino acids: CASSQTGTGEQYF.

The gene calls are TRBV7-3 and TRBJ1-1; 8 bases line up with TRBD1. The CDR3 consists of 14 residues. V shed 2 bases and J 3 bases; nucleotides not matched to a gene: 2. In germline, CDR1 is SGHTA, CDR2 FQGTGA. The CDR3 DNA follows: TGTGCCAGCAGCTTACACAGGGGGGACACTGAAGCTTTCTTT. This translates into CASSLHRGDTEAFF.

The gene calls are TRBV21-1 and TRBJ1-1. TRBV21-1 has pseudogene status. The CDR3 loop spans 11 amino acids. CDR3 sequence reads: CASSSDTEAFF. The DNA for the CDR3 is TGTGCCAGCAGCAGCGACACTGAAGCTTTCTTT.

This clone was recorded only once. CDR3 DNA: TGTGCCACCAGCAGAGCCGGGTCCTCCTACGAGCAGTACTTC. Protein product: CATSRAGSSYEQYF. This chain joins TRBV15 and TRBJ2-7, with no clear D. V was trimmed by 1 base and J by 0 bases, leaving 7 bases between them. Germline CDR1 reads LNHNV; CDR2 reads YYDKDF (reference sequence). The length of the CDR3 is 14 residues. Combining the CDR3 with reference TRBV15 and TRBJ2-7 gives the whole variable domain DAMVIQNPRYQVTQFGKPVTLSCSQTLNHNVMYWYQQKSSQAPKLLFHYYDKDFNNEADTPDNFQSRRPNTSFCFLDIRSPGLGDTAMYLCATSRAGSSYEQYFGPGTRLTVT.

The rearrangement links TRBV27 to TRBJ2-1; no definite D call. The germline V and J ends were trimmed by 8 bases and 6 bases, with 8 bases remaining between them. The germline V gene encodes CDR1 MNHEY and CDR2 SMNVEV (reference sequence). This CDR3 spans 11 amino acids. CDR3 in amino acids: CASADRNEQFF. CDR3 coding DNA: TGTGCCAGCGCGGACCGCAATGAGCAGTTCTTC.

As regards this clone: Germline is not matched at one junction end, which may reflect a read error. V gene TRBV28 combines with J gene TRBJ1-5; the match to TRBD1 covers 9 bases. The CDR3 has 13 amino acids. Germline loops: CDR1 MDHEN, CDR2 SYDVKM. CDR3 nucleotides: TGTGCCAGCAGGAGTTTTCGGCGGGACAGGGCGAATTTT. As protein: CASRSFRRDRANF. Complete variable domain (other parts from reference TRBV28 and TRBJ1-5): DVKVTQSSRYLVKRTGEKVFLECVQDMDHENMFWYRQDPGLGLRLIYFSYDVKMKEKGDIPEGYSVSREKKERFSLILESASTNQTSMYLCASRSFRRDRANFGDGTRLSIL.

This rearrangement joins TRBV2 to TRBJ2-2; TRBD1 is a possible D gene (6 bases). Deletions cut 7 bases from V and 4 bases from J, with 13 bases between. Per the germline V gene, CDR1 is SNHLY and CDR2 is FYNNEI. The CDR3 is 14 residues long. CDR3 region: CASTLPRGTGELFF. The CDR3, as DNA: TGTGCCAGCACTTTGCCCAGGGGCACCGGGGAGCTGTTTTTT.

The rearrangement links TRBV19 to TRBJ2-4, with 7 bases fitting TRBD2. Germline-derived CDR1 and CDR2 are LNHDA and SQIVND (reference sequence). The CDR3 length is 16 residues. With 1 base clipped from V and 0 bases from J, the junction kept 3 bases outside the gene matches. The CDR3 coding sequence is TGTGCCAGTAGTATAGCTGCGGGGGTAGCCAAAAACATTCAGTACTTC. It specifies CASSIAAGVAKNIQYF.

J is TRBJ2-1 and V is TRBV5-1; 10 bases fit TRBD2. CDR1 is SGHRS and CDR2 is YFSETQ in the germline V gene. Trimming cost V 4 bases and J 3 bases; bases outside gene matches: 13. CDR3 length: 18 amino acids. The CDR3: CASSPKGLAGEHYNEQFF. The DNA for the CDR3 is TGCGCCAGCAGCCCCAAAGGGCTAGCGGGAGAACACTACAATGAGCAGTTCTTC.

The chain joins TRBV7-9 to TRBJ1-4; possible D gene TRBD1, 6 bases. Deletions cut 3 bases from V and 4 bases from J, with 15 bases between. The germline V gene encodes CDR1 SEHNR and CDR2 FQNEAQ (reference sequence). CDR3 length: 16 residues. CDR3 DNA: TGTGCCAGCAGCTTTACAGGGAGGTTTAATAATGAAAAACTGTTTTTT. It is translated as CASSFTGRFNNEKLFF.

The chain uses TRBV5-3 and TRBJ1-2; the D is unclear. TRBV5-3 counts as an open reading frame of uncertain function. The CDR3 runs to 10 residues. V shed 1 base and J shed 11 bases, with 6 bases lying between them. The CDR3 here is CARSLYPYTF. Written as DNA, the CDR3 is TGTGCCAGAAGCTTGTACCCGTACACCTTC.

The genes are TRBV19 and TRBJ2-3, with D uncertain. The CDR3 consists of 16 residues. Germline V gene sequence: CDR1 LNHDA, CDR2 SQIVND (reference sequence). Deletions cut 1 base from V and 4 bases from J, with 15 bases between. This chain's CDR3 is CASSIVRGLTPDTQYF. Written as DNA, the CDR3 is TGTGCCAGTAGTATAGTACGCGGCCTTACCCCAGATACGCAGTATTTT.

The V call is TRBV27, the J call TRBJ2-1; no reliable D call. Germline V gene data show CDR1 as MNHEY and CDR2 as SMNVEV (reference sequence). The V gene lost 8 bases and the J gene lost 4 bases, with 6 bases spanning the gap. The CDR3 is 11 residues long. CDR3 nucleotide sequence: TGTGCCAGCGGGGATTACAATGAGCAGTTCTTC. Amino acids: CASGDYNEQFF.

V and J are TRBV7-9 and TRBJ2-5; tentative D call: TRBD1 (6 bases). Germline V gene sequence: CDR1 SEHNR, CDR2 FQNEAQ (reference sequence). This CDR3 comprises 14 residues. The ends were cut back, 8 bases at V and 4 bases at J, with 17 bases in the middle. The DNA of the CDR3 is TGTGCCAGCGGCTACTCAGGGGAAGGAGAGACCCAGTACTTC. Protein: CASGYSGEGETQYF.

This chain uses TRBV11-2 with TRBJ2-1; TRBD2 agrees at 7 bases. V was pared by 2 bases and J by 2 bases, with 0 bases of the junction left unmatched. Germline V CDR1 and CDR2: SGHAT, FQNNGV. The CDR3 runs to 14 residues. CDR3 sequence: CASSLSGTYNEQFF. The CDR3 DNA sequence: TGTGCCAGCAGCTTAAGCGGGACCTACAATGAGCAGTTCTTC.

CDR3 nucleotide sequence: TGTGCCAGCATCGGGGACAGGGTTAGTTATGGCTACACCTTC. Translating gives CASIGDRVSYGYTF. This chain joins TRBV28 and TRBJ1-2; TRBD1 matches 9 bases. CDR1 is MDHEN, CDR2 SYDVKM, per germline. The CDR3 runs 14 residues. The V and J ends lost 7 bases and 5 bases, in that order; junction bases with no gene match: 8.

CDR3 DNA sequence: TGTGCCAGTAGTATTCTGTCGTGGGGATCGGGAGACTATGGCTACACCTTC. It encodes CASSILSWGSGDYGYTF. This chain uses TRBV19 with TRBJ1-2; no definite D call. CDR3 length equals 17 residues. The germline V and J ends were trimmed by 3 bases and 3 bases, with 20 bases remaining between them. Germline lookup yields CDR1 LNHDA and CDR2 SQIVND (reference sequence). The full variable domain, with the rest looked up from reference TRBV19 and TRBJ1-2, is DGGITQSPKYLFRKEGQNVTLSCEQNLNHDAMYWYRQDPGQGLRLIYYSQIVNDFQKGDIAEGYSVSREKKESFPLTVTSAQKNPTAFYLCASSILSWGSGDYGYTFGSGTRLTVV.

In this sample, this clone turned up a few times. Additional DNA sequences in this sample encode the identical CDR3. The CDR3 DNA reads TGCAGTGCTAGAGGACCCGAAGCTTTCTTT. Translation: CSARGPEAFF. This rearrangement joins TRBV20-1 to TRBJ1-1; D gene ambiguous. Trimming removed 1 base from V and 8 bases from J, with 5 bases in between. CDR3 length equals 10 residues. Germline CDR1 is DFQATT and CDR2 is SNEGSKA (reference sequence).

The chain joins TRBV19 to TRBJ1-2; D ambiguous. Germline V gene sequence: CDR1 LNHDA, CDR2 SQIVND (reference sequence). The CDR3 is made up of 14 amino acids. V shed 8 bases and J shed 6 bases, with 19 bases lying between them. CDR3 nucleotides: TGTGCCAGTCGCCCTCTAAAAGGAGGCGATGGCTACACCTTC. Translated: CASRPLKGGDGYTF.

This clone was counted once. The chain joins TRBV19 to TRBJ2-1; perhaps TRBD1 as D (9 bases). CDR1 and CDR2 from the germline V gene are LNHDA and SQIVND (reference sequence). The CDR3 totals 18 residues. V was pared by 4 bases and J by 9 bases, with 28 bases between. This chain's CDR3 is CASSKGQGLVLSMGEQFF. In DNA, the CDR3 is TGTGCCAGTAGTAAGGGACAGGGACTAGTGCTGAGCATGGGTGAGCAGTTCTTC.

The gene calls are TRBV5-1 and TRBJ2-1; 8 nucleotides line up with TRBD1. The length of the CDR3 is 15 residues. After removal of 2 bases from V and 8 bases from J, the junction contained 9 bases not matched to a gene. CDR1 is SGHRS and CDR2 is YFSETQ in the germline V gene. CDR3 in DNA: TGCGCCAGCAGCTTCGCGGACAGGGATGAACATGAGCAGTTCTTC. It encodes CASSFADRDEHEQFF.

In its sample, this clone was seen once. The rearrangement joins TRBV9 to TRBJ2-5; D uncertain. Germline loops: CDR1 SGDLS, CDR2 YYNGEE. The V end was cut by 3 bases, the J end by 7 bases, with 10 bases between. CDR3 length: 12 residues. CDR3 residues: CASSAEMRTQYF. The CDR3 bases are TGTGCCAGCAGCGCGGAGATGAGGACCCAGTACTTC.

V usage is TRBV10-3 and J usage is TRBJ2-2, with 9 bases lining up with TRBD1. The CDR3 length is 12 residues. CDR1 is ENHRY, CDR2 SYGVKD, per germline. J was trimmed by 4 bases and V by 11 bases; bases with no gene match: 2. CDR3 region: CASTGGTGELFF. The DNA of the CDR3 is TGTGCCTCGACAGGGGGCACCGGGGAGCTGTTTTTT.

The gene calls are TRBV5-6 and TRBJ2-4; D call uncertain. V dropped 2 bases and J dropped 8 bases, with 17 bases sitting between them. Germline V lookup: CDR1 SGHDT, CDR2 YYEEEE. The CDR3 covers 15 residues. As DNA, the CDR3 is TGTGCCAGCAGCTTAAGAAGGAAAAGAGTGGACATTCAGTACTTC. This encodes CASSLRRKRVDIQYF. Looking up the rest from reference TRBV5-6 and TRBJ2-4 gives the full variable domain: DAGVTQSPTHLIKTRGQQVTLRCSPKSGHDTVSWYQQALGQGPQFIFQYYEEEERQRGNFPDRFSGHQFPNYSSELNVNALLLGDSALYLCASSLRRKRVDIQYFGAGTRLSVL.

This chain uses TRBV30 with TRBJ2-5, with 7 bases aligning to TRBD1. CDR3 size: 12 residues. The J segment lost 2 bases and the V segment lost 7 bases, leaving 4 bases of the junction unmatched. Germline assignment: CDR1 GTSNPN and CDR2 SVGIG (reference sequence). CDR3 sequence reads: CASNRGQETQYF. Here the CDR3 DNA reads TGTGCCTCCAACAGGGGACAAGAGACCCAGTACTTC. The full variable domain, rest sourced from reference TRBV30 and TRBJ2-5, is SQTIHQWPATLVQPVGSPLSLECTVEGTSNPNLYWYRQAAGRGLQLLFYSVGIGQISSEVPQNLSASRPQDRQFILSSKKLLLSDSGFYLCASNRGQETQYFGPGTRLLVL.